Presented here are 6 T cell receptor beta chains from one specimen sequenced in a study of T cell responses to AZD1222 COVID-19 vaccine. TCRdb keeps only in-frame clones here, not all; method: immunoSEQ multiplex PCR. The sample contains over 45,000 clones, 89% of which appear only once. Sample: peripheral blood, taken 28 days after the second AZD1222 dose. The source of these receptors is an adult who received the AZD1222 COVID-19 vaccine.

The chain has TRBV27 and TRBJ1-6, with 9 positions matching TRBD1. This CDR3 region has 19 residues. V shed 6 bases, J shed 2 bases, and the junction held 14 bases outside the gene matches. Germline CDR1 MNHEY, CDR2 SMNVEV (reference sequence). CDR3 nucleotides: TGTGCCAGCAGCCCCGGGACAGGGTATAAATTGACCTATAATTCACCCCTCCACTTT. This codes for CASSPGTGYKLTYNSPLHF.

This clone was recorded only once. V gene TRBV6-1 combines with J gene TRBJ2-6; D unresolved. Germline V gene data show CDR1 as MNHNS and CDR2 as SASEGT. Trimming removed 4 bases at V and 5 bases at J, with 21 bases between. The CDR3 consists of 18 residues. The CDR3 DNA reads as TGTGCCAGCAGTGTCCATGAGGAATGTCAAAGTCGGGCCAACGTCCTGACTTTC. Protein product: CASSVHEECQSRANVLTF.

The rearrangement uses TRBV7-2 and TRBJ1-1; maybe TRBD1 (5 bases). This CDR3 region has 14 residues. Trimming cost V 5 bases and J 4 bases, with 14 bases left between them. The germline V gene encodes CDR1 SGHTA and CDR2 FQGNSA. The CDR3 loop is CASSPGARVTEAFF. Written as DNA, the CDR3 is TGTGCCAGCAGCCCGGGAGCCAGGGTCACTGAAGCTTTCTTT.

The chain joins TRBV28 to TRBJ2-3; D remains ambiguous. CDR3 length: 14 amino acids. V lost 6 bases and J lost 0, with 10 bases in between. Per germline, CDR1 MDHEN and CDR2 SYDVKM. The CDR3 bases are TGTGCCAGCAGCAAATCGCCAAGCACAGATACGCAGTATTTT. This codes for CASSKSPSTDTQYF. Looking up the rest from reference TRBV28 and TRBJ2-3 gives the full variable domain: DVKVTQSSRYLVKRTGEKVFLECVQDMDHENMFWYRQDPGLGLRLIYFSYDVKMKEKGDIPEGYSVSREKKERFSLILESASTNQTSMYLCASSKSPSTDTQYFGPGTRLTVL.

CDR3 coding DNA: TGTGCCAGTAGTCGGTCAGAGACTAATTCACCCCTCCACTTT. It is translated as CASSRSETNSPLHF. This rearrangement joins TRBV19 to TRBJ1-6; unclear D gene. The CDR3 length is 14 residues. Germline V gene data show CDR1 as LNHDA and CDR2 as SQIVND (reference sequence). Deletions cut 5 bases from V and 6 bases from J, with 11 bases between.

The chain has TRBV19 and TRBJ2-2, with 10 bases that match TRBD2. The V gene end was trimmed by 4 bases and the J gene end by 4 bases; junction bases not matched to a gene: 6. The germline V gene encodes CDR1 LNHDA and CDR2 SQIVND (reference sequence). This CDR3 is 16 amino acids long. The DNA for the CDR3 is TGTGCCAGTAGTACCCTAGCGGGAGCGGGCACCGGGGAGCTGTTTTTT. It encodes CASSTLAGAGTGELFF.